The 17 T cell receptor beta chains in this list originate from one sample, sequenced in a study of shared clonotypes between healthy human individuals. TCRdb's table, derived via immunoSEQ multiplex PCR, lists solely in-frame clones and lacks some. The table includes about 490,000 clones, around four fifths detected once. Sequencing used PBMCs. These receptors were taken from a woman between 40 and 55 years old in good health. Some clones in this sample may be carry-over from other donors' samples.

About this clone: This clone may be a read error of a much larger clone one base away. In the same sample, other DNA sequences code for this CDR3. The chain joins TRBV7-3 to TRBJ1-1; 9 bases agree with TRBD1. J gave up 2 bases and V 5 bases, and 3 bases lay outside the gene matches. This CDR3 contains 14 residues. CDR1 SGHTA and CDR2 FQGTGA come from the germline V gene. The CDR3 reads CASSVTGGNTEAFF. In nucleotides, the CDR3 is TGTGCCAGCAGCGTGACAGGGGGTAACACTGAAGCTTTCTTT. Combining the CDR3 with reference TRBV7-3 and TRBJ1-1 gives the whole variable domain GAGVSQTPSNKVTEKGKYVELRCDPISGHTALYWYRQSLGQGPEFLIYFQGTGAADDSGLPNDRFFAVRPEGSVSTLKIQRTERGDSAVYLCASSVTGGNTEAFFGQGTRLTVV.

J is TRBJ2-1 and V is TRBV30, with 16 bases aligning to TRBD2. In germline, CDR1 is GTSNPN, CDR2 SVGIG (reference sequence). The CDR3 runs 15 residues. V shed 3 bases and J 7 bases; nucleotides not matched to a gene: 3. The chain's CDR3 is CAWRGLAGGLNEQFF. The CDR3, as DNA: TGTGCCTGGAGGGGACTAGCGGGAGGGTTAAATGAGCAGTTCTTC.

The chain combines TRBV19 with TRBJ2-7, with 9 positions matching TRBD2. V lost 2 bases, J lost 6 bases, and 8 bases stayed unmatched. The CDR3 contains 15 residues. Germline loops: CDR1 LNHDA, CDR2 SQIVND (reference sequence). The CDR3 spells CASSIRLAGTVEQYF. For the CDR3, the DNA is TGTGCCAGTAGTATACGGCTAGCGGGAACGGTCGAGCAGTACTTC.

The CDR3 reads CASSLVGTSNQPQHF. CDR3 bases: TGTGCCAGCAGCTTAGTAGGGACAAGCAATCAGCCCCAGCATTTT. The rearrangement links TRBV7-2 to TRBJ1-5; TRBD1 is a possible D gene (6 bases). The CDR3 contains 15 residues. V lost 1 base and J lost 1, with 8 bases in between. Germline CDR1 SGHTA, CDR2 FQGNSA.

About this clone itself: Other DNA sequences in this sample translate to the same CDR3. The chain carries TRBV20-1 and TRBJ2-7, with D possibly TRBD2 on 6 matching bases. Trimming cost V 6 bases and J 1 base, with 7 bases left between them. The CDR3 is 11 amino acids. Germline V gives CDR1 DFQATT, CDR2 SNEGSKA (reference sequence). The chain's CDR3 is CSAGTSYEQYF. CDR3 coding DNA: TGCAGTGCCGGGACTTCCTACGAGCAGTACTTC.

The genes are TRBV5-1 and TRBJ2-1; TRBD2 agrees at 8 bases. The CDR3 totals 15 residues. The V gene end was trimmed by 5 bases and the J gene end by 2 bases; junction bases not matched to a gene: 6. Germline V CDR1 and CDR2: SGHRS, YFSETQ. As DNA, the CDR3 is TGCGCCAGCAGGCCTACTAGCGGCGCCTACAATGAGCAGTTCTTC. It translates to CASRPTSGAYNEQFF. The variable domain in full, completed from reference TRBV5-1 and TRBJ2-1, reads KAGVTQTPRYLIKTRGQQVTLSCSPISGHRSVSWYQQTPGQGLQFLFEYFSETQRNKGNFPGRFSGRQFSNSRSEMNVSTLELGDSALYLCASRPTSGAYNEQFFGPGTRLTVL.

V gene TRBV28 combines with J gene TRBJ2-7, with D perhaps matching TRBD1 (6 bases). Per the germline V gene, CDR1 is MDHEN and CDR2 is SYDVKM. V was cut by 4 bases and J by 4 bases, with 29 bases left in between. The CDR3 consists of 19 residues. Here the CDR3 reads CASSSLPGHQFTRPYEQYF. CDR3 in DNA: TGTGCCAGCAGTTCCCTGCCGGGACACCAGTTCACTAGACCATACGAGCAGTACTTC.

The chain joins TRBV21-1 to TRBJ2-1; the table's D call, TRBD2, has no DNA check behind it. TRBV21-1 is deemed a pseudogene. The CDR3 has 14 amino acids. CDR3 sequence reads: CAGPSGLADNEQFF. The CDR3 region has the DNA TGTGCCGGACCCTCGGGACTAGCGGACAATGAGCAGTTCTTC.

The chain recombines TRBV5-4 with TRBJ2-5; 13 bases line up with TRBD2. The CDR3 is 15 residues long. Germline V gene lookup returns CDR1 SGHNT and CDR2 YYREEE (reference sequence). Germline trimming cut 4 bases from V and 5 bases from J; bases unmatched to any gene: 5. The chain's CDR3 is CASSRTSGSQETQYF. The CDR3 nucleotides are TGTGCCAGCAGCCGGACTAGCGGGAGTCAGGAGACCCAGTACTTC.

CDR3 protein: CASRWTSGGPNEQFF. CDR3 in DNA: TGTGCCAGCAGATGGACTAGCGGAGGACCTAATGAGCAGTTCTTC. The chain combines TRBV11-1 with TRBJ2-1; 10 bases agree with TRBD2. J lost 7 bases, V lost 6 bases, and 9 bases had no gene match. The CDR3 consists of 15 residues. Germline V CDR1 and CDR2: SGHAT, FQDESV (reference sequence).

CDR3 loop: CASRGGGGKSSGNTIYF. The CDR3 DNA follows: TGCGCCAGCAGAGGAGGGGGGGGAAAAAGCTCTGGAAACACCATATATTTT. The genes are TRBV4-1 and TRBJ1-3, with a weak D call TRBD1 (6 bases). Per germline, CDR1 MGHRA and CDR2 YSYEKL. The CDR3 contains 17 residues. Deletions cut 6 bases from V and 0 bases from J, with 18 bases between.

CDR3 nucleotides: TGTGCCAGCAGTCCCCGGGGGAGCTCTGGGGCCAACGTCCTGACTTTC. It encodes CASSPRGSSGANVLTF. The rearrangement uses TRBV27 and TRBJ2-6; maybe TRBD2 (6 bases). The CDR3 is 16 amino acids. Germline values: CDR1 MNHEY, CDR2 SMNVEV (reference sequence). Trimming pared 5 bases from V and 0 bases from J, leaving 11 bases between.

This chain uses TRBV19 with TRBJ2-5, with D uncertain. Trimming removed 4 bases from V and 1 base from J, with 7 bases in between. The CDR3 is 13 residues long. CDR1 is LNHDA and CDR2 is SQIVND in the germline V gene (reference sequence). The CDR3 nucleotides are TGTGCCAGTAGTAAACAGACCCAAGAGACCCAGTACTTC. Its protein is CASSKQTQETQYF.

In DNA, the CDR3 is TGTGCCAGCAGCTTAGGTTTTGAGAACACTGAAGCTTTCTTT. Translated: CASSLGFENTEAFF. The rearrangement uses TRBV7-2 and TRBJ1-1; D is uncertain. This CDR3 has 14 residues. Between the trimmed V and J ends, which lost 1 base and 1 base, there was a span of 7 bases. The V gene's germline CDR1 is SGHTA and CDR2 FQGNSA.

J is TRBJ1-2 and V is TRBV5-1; D uncertain. Deletions cut 0 bases from V and 0 bases from J, with 9 bases between. The germline V gene has CDR1 SGHRS and CDR2 YFSETQ. The CDR3 is 15 residues long. The CDR3 loop reads CASSLGWVANYGYTF. CDR3 DNA: TGCGCCAGCAGCTTGGGCTGGGTAGCTAACTATGGCTACACCTTC.

Of note for this clone: A far larger clone is only one base removed, so a read error is likely. The chain employs TRBV5-4 and TRBJ1-4, with 7 bases lining up with TRBD1. The CDR3 is 15 amino acids. In germline, CDR1 is SGHNT, CDR2 YYREEE (reference sequence). CDR3 region: CASSSGGETNEKLFF. The CDR3 DNA sequence: TGTGCCAGCAGCTCAGGGGGGGAAACTAACGAAAAACTGTTTTTT.

The genes are TRBV19 and TRBJ1-5; tentatively, D is TRBD1 (5 bases). V lost 3 bases, J lost 2 bases, and 8 bases lay in between. The CDR3 is made up of 14 amino acids. Germline CDR1 is LNHDA and CDR2 is SQIVND (reference sequence). In DNA, the CDR3 is TGTGCCAGTAGTATGGTACAGGGCAATCAGCCCCAGCATTTT. Its protein is CASSMVQGNQPQHF.